What follows describes a single T cell receptor (beta chain). The junction shows a germline mismatch at one end, possibly a read error. The data originate from a study of tumor-infiltrating lymphocytes in primary liver carcinoma. Turning to the study itself: The number of productive TCRbeta reads per sample ranged from roughly 3.5 to 7.13 million and was similar across tissue types.

From approximately 20-30 mg of unsorted bulk tissue, DNA and RNA were co-extracted together. The cohort consisted of patients whose primary liver carcinoma was surgically resected. From around 500 ng of total RNA, TCR beta-specific cDNA was reverse-transcribed using a constant-region primer. Libraries for TCR beta were built through three nested multiplex PCR rounds, which together made up a slightly modified ARM-PCR procedure. The first two PCR rounds used TRBV1-TRBV30 primers with a Cbeta primer, roughly 10 cycles each. Using its own MiXCR run on the multiplex PCR reads, TCRdb lists one record per CDR3 protein. Found here are around 88,000 distinct CDR3 sequences, about 73% of them singletons; the top ten hold around 25%. Germline assignment: CDR1 SGHAT and CDR2 FQNNGV. The CDR3 loop spans 13 amino acids.

The J gene is TRBJ1-4, the V gene TRBV11-2; D is ambiguous. This TCR came from a man aged 40-49 years with primary liver carcinoma and hepatitis B virus infection. Sequenced material: tumor-adjacent normal liver tissue. The CDR3, as DNA: TGTACCAGTAGCTTAGAACCAAATGAAAAACTGTTTTTT. It translates to CTSSLEPNEKLFF. The variable domain in full, completed from reference TRBV11-2 and TRBJ1-4, reads EAGVAQSPRYKIIEKRQSVAFWCNPISGHATLYWYQQILGQGPKLLIQFQNNGVVDDSQLPKDRFSAERLKGVDSTLKIQPAKLEDSAVYLCTSSLEPNEKLFFGSGTQLSVL.